Sequencing of this T cell receptor beta chain was carried out in a study of Ad26.COV2.S vaccination and SARS-CoV-2 variants (dated by TCRdb to about 2021). About the study as a whole: Sequencing of the TCRbeta repertoire served to evaluate the specificity and breadth of SARS-CoV-2-reactive T cell receptors following Ad26.COV2.S vaccination. The TCR-sequenced set comprised around 30 samples: about 19 Ad26.COV2.S vaccine recipients, 5 placebo recipients and 8 SARS-CoV-2 convalescent individuals.

The meaning of the sample's time point label: individuals recovered from natural SARS-CoV-2 infection. This clone turned up a few times. Its antigen is unknown. No base quality values were provided; no much bigger clone lies one nucleotide off. The immunoSEQ Assay was used to sequence TCRbeta CDR3 regions. After extraction, genomic DNA underwent amplification by bias-controlled multiplex PCR, followed by high-throughput sequencing. The original methods were these. To quantify the absolute abundance of every unique TCRbeta CDR3 region, sequences were collapsed and filtered. T cell fraction was estimated by normalizing TCRbeta template counts to usable DNA, which was measured by amplifying reference genes present in all nucleated cells. Repertoire TCRs were annotated as SARS-CoV-2-specific when V gene, CDR3 amino acid sequence and J gene were exactly matched to a known reactive TCR set. The reference SARS-CoV-2 TCR set was derived from MIRA and filtered for enrichment in COVID-19-positive ImmuneCODE repertoires, a step that removed public or cross-reactive TCRs. Based on the MIRA antigens, annotated TCRs were further analysed at the level of specific ORF or position within ORF. Breadth was defined as the number of annotated unique rearrangements divided by the total number of unique productive rearrangements, and depth was defined as the summed frequency of the annotated unique rearrangements. Group comparisons of TCR breadth used two-sided Wilcoxon rank-sum tests. TCRdb stores this immuneACCESS table with in-frame sequences only. Part of the clones is absent; in the studies checked, under half of the shortfall reflects unresolved V genes, and no reason is known for the rest. Clone size and V and J calls were adopted from that table, with D and trimming inferred from the DNA. For this sample the table gives roughly 40,000 clones, of which roughly 83% were detected only once. The ten largest clones add up to about half of the sample.

From the cysteine up to the phenylalanine, the CDR3 has a length of 16 residues. Just CDR3 DNA is preserved here, 48 bases in frame from base 1. Between the V and J ends, shortened by 5 bases and 2 bases respectively, the junction contains 17 bases. Via the germline V gene, CDR1 is MNHEY and CDR2 SVGEGT. What the study reported, not specific to this receptor: After vaccination, substantial breadth of spike-specific CD8+ and CD4+ T cell responses was reported. It was noted by the authors that total T cell responses may have been underestimated by the TCR breadth and depth analyses. Compared with placebo recipients, Ad26.COV2.S recipients showed higher spike-specific TCR breadth (P = 0.0014). Vaccine and placebo recipients had comparable non-spike TCR breadth, which fits with the vaccine containing only spike.

The material was peripheral blood, obtained after recovery from COVID-19. The sequence joins TRBV6-2 or TRBV6-3 to TRBJ2-3; there is no confident call for the D gene. The TCR originated in a human donor who had recovered from COVID-19. The nucleotides are TGTGCCAGCAGTCCCCTCGGCAACCCGTACACAGATACGCAGTATTTT. Its coded protein is CASSPLGNPYTDTQYF.